Following are 29 T cell receptor beta chains from one sample sequenced in a study of blood T cell repertoires in COVID-19 (dated by TCRdb to between 2020 and 2021). The library relied on the immunoSEQ multiplex PCR assay. Here the immuneACCESS table is served through TCRdb, limited to in-frame sequences with V and J called. Missing clones are a known gap in these copies; in checked studies unresolved V genes cover under half, and the rest lacks a known reason. Within this sample are 300,000 or so clones, with roughly 87% of them counted one time only. The top ten clonotypes cover over 0.8% of the sample. Sample: PBMCs or T cells enriched from blood (not recorded which). These receptors came from a woman aged 30 to 39 who had recovered from COVID-19.

This clone was detected only once. This sequence joins TRBV7-2 and TRBJ2-6; D might be TRBD1 (6 bases). V lost 2 bases and J 3 bases, leaving 11 bases between the germline ends. CDR3 size: 16 residues. Per germline, CDR1 SGHTA and CDR2 FQGNSA. CDR3: CASSLQQGNGANVLTF. For the CDR3, the DNA is TGTGCCAGCAGCTTACAACAGGGCAATGGGGCCAACGTCCTGACTTTC.

This chain uses TRBV6-5 with TRBJ2-1; the D gene is possibly TRBD1 (6 bases). Deletions cut 8 bases from V and 5 bases from J, with 10 bases between. Germline V CDR1 and CDR2: MNHEY, SVGAGI. This CDR3 contains 12 residues. CDR3 nucleotides: TGTGCCAGCGGCCAGGGGCACAATGAGCAGTTCTTC. Protein sequence: CASGQGHNEQFF.

The chain combines TRBV5-1 with TRBJ1-2; a weak D match, TRBD1 (6 bases). The germline gives CDR1 SGHRS, CDR2 YFSETQ. Trimming cost V 4 bases and J 6 bases, with 19 bases left between them. This CDR3 is built from 15 residues. In nucleotides, the CDR3 is TGCGCCAGCAGCGAAACCGAGGGGGAACGAGATGGCTACACCTTC. Its protein is CASSETEGERDGYTF.

This sequence joins TRBV28 and TRBJ2-4; TRBD1 aligns across 7 bases. The trim removed 2 bases at V and 1 base at J, leaving 2 bases unmatched. Per germline, CDR1 MDHEN and CDR2 SYDVKM. The CDR3 is made up of 15 amino acids. The CDR3 bases are TGTGCCAGCAGTTTAGCAGGGGGTGCCAAAAACATTCAGTACTTC. This encodes CASSLAGGAKNIQYF.

This clone was counted only a few times. This sequence joins TRBV11-2 and TRBJ1-5; D is perhaps TRBD1 (5 bases). CDR3 length: 15 amino acids. Deletions cut 5 bases from V and 5 bases from J, with 16 bases between. Germline V gene sequence: CDR1 SGHAT, CDR2 FQNNGV. This CDR3 reads CASSPLGGADQPQHF. The DNA for the CDR3 is TGTGCCAGCAGCCCCCTTGGAGGGGCAGATCAGCCCCAGCATTTT.

This chain uses TRBV9 with TRBJ1-3; D is unresolved. CDR1 is SGDLS and CDR2 is YYNGEE in the germline V gene. V was cut by 4 bases and J by 0 bases, with 8 bases left in between. This CDR3 is built from 14 residues. The CDR3 bases are TGTGCCAGCAGCCTAGGGAGCTCTGGAAACACCATATATTTT. This translates into CASSLGSSGNTIYF.

The rearrangement uses TRBV9 and TRBJ1-2, with D tentatively TRBD1 (5 bases). The CDR3 covers 14 residues. CDR1 and CDR2 from the germline V gene are SGDLS and YYNGEE. Trimming removed 0 bases from V and 6 bases from J, with 12 bases in between. The chain's CDR3 is CASSVAAGRHGYTF. CDR3 DNA: TGTGCCAGCAGCGTAGCGGCAGGGCGGCATGGCTACACCTTC.

This rearrangement joins TRBV7-2 to TRBJ2-1, with TRBD2 as a possible D gene (6 bases). V lost 2 bases and J 2 bases, leaving 13 bases between the germline ends. Germline CDR1 is SGHTA and CDR2 is FQGNSA. The CDR3 length is 16 residues. The CDR3 DNA reads TGTGCCAGCAGCTTAAGGTCGCCTAGCGCCTACAATGAGCAGTTCTTC. Amino acid sequence: CASSLRSPSAYNEQFF.

This chain links TRBV3-1 (or the pseudogene TRBV3-2) with TRBJ2-5; D may be TRBD2 (7 bases). This CDR3 region has 15 residues. V shed 1 base and J shed 2 bases, with 11 bases lying between them. In germline, CDR1 is LGHDT, CDR2 YNNKEL (reference sequence). The CDR3 protein is CASSQVGGRQETQYF. CDR3 bases: TGTGCCAGCAGCCAAGTGGGGGGGCGGCAAGAGACCCAGTACTTC.

CDR3 sequence: CATSRRGLAGVRSYNEQFF. DNA for the CDR3: TGTGCCACCAGCAGGAGGGGACTAGCGGGGGTGCGCTCCTACAATGAGCAGTTCTTC. V usage is TRBV15 and J usage is TRBJ2-1, with 14 positions matching TRBD2. V dropped 3 bases and J dropped 0; count of bases not matched to a gene: 7. This CDR3 contains 19 residues. The germline CDR1 and CDR2 sequences are LNHNV and YYDKDF (reference sequence).

This rearrangement joins TRBV19 to TRBJ1-3; TRBD1 aligns across 8 bases. V trimming: 9 bases; J trimming: 2 bases; junction bases outside the gene matches: 6. The CDR3 is 14 residues long. Germline V gives CDR1 LNHDA, CDR2 SQIVND (reference sequence). The CDR3 DNA is TGTGCCAGCGACACAGGGGGGACTGGAAACACCATATATTTT. Amino acids: CASDTGGTGNTIYF.

The V call is TRBV24-1, the J call TRBJ1-2, with a tentative D call TRBD1 (5 bases). V lost 3 bases and J 1 base, leaving 11 bases between the germline ends. This CDR3 spans 15 amino acids. From germline, CDR1 is KGHDR and CDR2 SFDVKD. The CDR3 nucleotides read TGTGCCACCAGTGATCAAGGCCAGGGTAACTATGGCTACACCTTC. Translating it yields CATSDQGQGNYGYTF.

This chain links TRBV30 with TRBJ1-1, with D uncertain. The V end was cut by 3 bases, the J end by 0 bases, with 5 bases between. CDR1 is GTSNPN and CDR2 is SVGIG in the germline V gene (reference sequence). The CDR3 has 12 amino acids. CDR3 residues: CAWRAVNTEAFF. The CDR3 region has the DNA TGTGCCTGGAGGGCAGTGAACACTGAAGCTTTCTTT.

CDR3 amino acids: CASSLAGDGYTF. In nucleotides, the CDR3 is TGCGCCAGCAGCTTAGCAGGGGACGGCTACACCTTC. The chain links TRBV5-1 to TRBJ1-2, with D perhaps TRBD1 (6 bases). Germline CDR1 and CDR2: SGHRS and YFSETQ. V was shortened by 2 bases and J by 8 bases, with 10 bases between the two germline ends. The CDR3 totals 12 residues.

The V gene is TRBV30, the J gene TRBJ1-2; weak D call: TRBD1 (5 bases). Per germline, CDR1 GTSNPN and CDR2 SVGIG (reference sequence). The CDR3 is 12 residues long. V was pared by 3 bases and J by 7 bases, with 12 bases between. The CDR3 DNA is TGTGCCTGGAGCCTGGGGCCTCCTGGCTACACCTTC. Translation gives CAWSLGPPGYTF.

The chain is built from TRBV29-1 and TRBJ2-5, with D tentatively TRBD1 (5 bases). CDR3 length: 11 residues. Germline V gene lookup returns CDR1 SQVTM and CDR2 ANQGSEA. As DNA, the CDR3 is TGCATCACCAGGGATTTAGAGACCCAGTACTTC. Its protein product is CITRDLETQYF.

The V gene is TRBV6-5, the J gene TRBJ2-7; 8 bases are shared with TRBD1. V shed 7 bases, J shed 1 base, and the junction held 9 bases outside the gene matches. The CDR3 is made up of 15 amino acids. Germline CDR1 is MNHEY and CDR2 is SVGAGI. The CDR3 loop is CASNPWGQVSYEQYF. The CDR3 bases are TGTGCCAGCAACCCCTGGGGACAGGTTTCCTACGAGCAGTACTTC.

V usage is TRBV29-1 and J usage is TRBJ2-7; D possibly corresponds to TRBD1 (5 bases). With 5 bases removed from V and 3 bases from J, the gap between germline ends came to 14 bases. This CDR3 contains 13 residues. Germline assignment: CDR1 SQVTM and CDR2 ANQGSEA. This chain's CDR3 is CSVLGDSYYEQYF. For the CDR3, the DNA is TGCAGCGTTCTAGGTGACAGTTACTACGAGCAGTACTTC.

This chain joins TRBV11-2 and TRBJ1-4, with a weak D call TRBD1 (6 bases). The CDR3 covers 14 residues. Germline CDR1 reads SGHAT; CDR2 reads FQNNGV. V was pared by 4 bases and J by 12 bases, with 18 bases between. CDR3 in amino acids: CASSSTGPKLELFF. CDR3 DNA sequence: TGTGCCAGCAGCTCGACAGGCCCCAAGTTGGAACTGTTTTTT.

This chain joins TRBV7-6 and TRBJ1-1, with unresolved D. Germline V gene lookup returns CDR1 SGHVS and CDR2 FNYEAQ. The CDR3 totals 14 residues. Trimming took off 4 bases at V and 2 bases at J, with 11 bases between the two ends. This CDR3 is CASSSRYRNTEAFF. CDR3 DNA: TGTGCCAGCAGCTCGAGATATCGAAACACTGAAGCTTTCTTT.

The rearrangement uses TRBV7-8 and TRBJ2-1; D possibly corresponds to TRBD2 (5 bases). The CDR3 is 15 residues long. Trimming shortened V by 2 bases and J by 3 bases, and 11 bases separated the two germline ends. Germline V gene data show CDR1 as SGHVS and CDR2 as FQNEAQ. This CDR3 reads CASSLRGEHYNEQFF. Written as DNA, the CDR3 is TGTGCCAGCAGCTTACGGGGAGAACACTACAATGAGCAGTTCTTC.

The genes are TRBV19 and TRBJ2-7; TRBD1 matches at 8 bases. Trimming removed 5 bases from V and 2 bases from J; junction bases left unmatched: 2. Germline V gives CDR1 LNHDA, CDR2 SQIVND (reference sequence). CDR3 size: 13 residues. In DNA, the CDR3 is TGTGCCAGTAGTCGACAGGGGACCTACGAGCAGTACTTC. Translation: CASSRQGTYEQYF. Complete variable domain (other parts from reference TRBV19 and TRBJ2-7): DGGITQSPKYLFRKEGQNVTLSCEQNLNHDAMYWYRQDPGQGLRLIYYSQIVNDFQKGDIAEGYSVSREKKESFPLTVTSAQKNPTAFYLCASSRQGTYEQYFGPGTRLTVT.

J is TRBJ2-2 and V is TRBV14; TRBD1 matches at 8 bases. Germline V lookup: CDR1 SGHDN, CDR2 FVKESK. This CDR3 has 21 residues. The ends lost 1 base at V and 0 bases at J; junction bases unmatched: 16. The CDR3 spells CASSQVVGQGVKSSNTGELFF. The CDR3, as DNA: TGTGCCAGCAGCCAAGTGGTAGGACAGGGTGTTAAAAGTTCGAACACCGGGGAGCTGTTTTTT. Combining the CDR3 with reference TRBV14 and TRBJ2-2 gives the whole variable domain EAGVTQFPSHSVIEKGQTVTLRCDPISGHDNLYWYRRVMGKEIKFLLHFVKESKQDESGMPNNRFLAERTGGTYSTLKVQPAELEDSGVYFCASSQVVGQGVKSSNTGELFFGEGSRLTVL.

The chain uses TRBV6-5 and TRBJ2-7; possibly TRBD1 for D (6 bases). The CDR3 runs 14 residues. Looked up from germline, CDR1 is MNHEY and CDR2 is SVGAGI. The V and J ends lost 6 bases and 3 bases respectively, with 15 bases between them. This chain's CDR3 is CASRNDGQFYEQYF. In DNA form, the CDR3 reads TGTGCCAGCAGGAACGACGGACAGTTCTACGAGCAGTACTTC.

The V and J genes are TRBV30 and TRBJ2-2, with D possibly TRBD2 on 6 matching bases. Germline V gene data show CDR1 as GTSNPN and CDR2 as SVGIG (reference sequence). The CDR3 covers 15 residues. Trimming took off 0 bases at V and 1 base at J, with 9 bases between the two ends. The CDR3 is CAWSVRRGNTGELFF. DNA for the CDR3: TGTGCCTGGAGTGTAAGGAGGGGGAACACCGGGGAGCTGTTTTTT.

V is TRBV25-1 and J is TRBJ1-1; D possibly corresponds to TRBD1 (5 bases). The CDR3 covers 14 residues. Per the germline V gene, CDR1 is MGHDK and CDR2 is SYGVNS. V lost 3 bases, J lost 4 bases, and 12 bases lay in between. The CDR3 bases are TGTGCCAGCAGTGACCAGGGTCGAGGCACTGAAGCTTTCTTT. Its translation: CASSDQGRGTEAFF.

The V and J genes are TRBV2 and TRBJ2-1; 12 bases are shared with TRBD2. Germline trimming cut 8 bases from V and 10 bases from J; bases unmatched to any gene: 12. This CDR3 spans 15 amino acids. The germline gives CDR1 SNHLY, CDR2 FYNNEI. This chain's CDR3 is CASSEGLAGGREQFF. The CDR3 region has the DNA TGTGCCAGCTCAGAGGGGCTAGCGGGGGGGCGAGAGCAGTTCTTC.

This rearrangement joins TRBV7-9 to TRBJ2-7, with 7 bases lining up with TRBD2. V lost 4 bases to trimming and J lost 6 bases; unmatched junction nucleotides: 6. Germline V gene lookup returns CDR1 SEHNR and CDR2 FQNEAQ (reference sequence). The CDR3 totals 13 residues. CDR3 sequence: CASSSLTSSEQYF. CDR3 DNA: TGTGCCAGCAGCTCGCTGACTAGCTCCGAGCAGTACTTC.

The genes are TRBV12-5 and TRBJ1-1, with TRBD1 identical over 9 bases. Losses at the gene ends were 1 base for V and 0 bases for J; bases not matched to a gene: 12. In germline, CDR1 is LGHNT, CDR2 FRNRAP. The CDR3 is made up of 19 amino acids. CDR3: CASGLARQGELFMNTEAFF. The CDR3 DNA sequence: TGTGCTAGTGGTTTGGCTCGACAGGGGGAGTTATTCATGAACACTGAAGCTTTCTTT.